The 30 T cell receptor beta chains below all came from one sample that was sequenced in a study of blood T cell repertoires in COVID-19. Assay used: immunoSEQ multiplex PCR; TCRdb lists only in-frame clones, some missing. The sample holds some 150,000 clones; roughly 80% are singletons and the top ten take roughly 10%. The specimen sequenced was peripheral blood. The receptors were gathered from a woman in her forties or fifties with active or convalescent COVID-19.

This sequence joins TRBV5-1 and TRBJ2-5, with 9 bases matching TRBD1. V lost 8 bases, J lost 3 bases, and 5 bases stayed unmatched. The CDR3 totals 13 residues. Germline CDR1 and CDR2: SGHRS and YFSETQ. The CDR3 DNA reads as TGCGCCAGTCAGAGGGACAGGGAAGAGACCCAGTACTTC. Amino acid sequence: CASQRDREETQYF.

A single count supports this clone. The chain has TRBV19 and TRBJ2-5; tentative D call: TRBD2 (6 bases). CDR3 size: 17 residues. Trimming removed 10 bases at V and 2 bases at J, with 26 bases between. CDR1 is LNHDA, CDR2 SQIVND, per germline (reference sequence). The CDR3 DNA reads TGTGCCATTTTAGCCCCCCCAGAGGGAGGCATACAAGAGACCCAGTACTTC. This encodes CAILAPPEGGIQETQYF.

CDR3: CASSFWRGAGYEQYF. Written as DNA, the CDR3 is TGCGCCAGCAGCTTTTGGCGGGGGGCCGGTTACGAGCAGTACTTC. This chain uses TRBV5-1 with TRBJ2-7; 8 bases align to TRBD2. Germline CDR1 is SGHRS and CDR2 is YFSETQ. V lost 2 bases to trimming and J lost 4 bases; unmatched junction nucleotides: 8. There are 15 residues in the CDR3.

The genes are TRBV3-1 (or the pseudogene TRBV3-2) and TRBJ1-1; TRBD1 matches 11 bases. The germline CDR1 and CDR2 sequences are LGHDT and YNNKEL (reference sequence). CDR3 length: 13 residues. V lost 2 bases to trimming and J lost 11 bases; unmatched junction nucleotides: 4. The CDR3 here is CASSQLGTGGAFF. The CDR3 DNA reads as TGTGCCAGCAGCCAATTGGGGACAGGGGGGGCTTTCTTT.

The chain links TRBV20-1 to TRBJ2-7; TRBD1 is a possible D gene (6 bases). Germline V lookup: CDR1 DFQATT, CDR2 SNEGSKA (reference sequence). The germline V and J ends were trimmed by 3 bases and 5 bases, with 11 bases remaining between them. The CDR3 contains 12 residues. CDR3 sequence: CSASRTEDEQYF. The CDR3 nucleotides are TGCAGTGCTAGTCGGACAGAAGACGAGCAGTACTTC.

V gene TRBV19 combines with J gene TRBJ2-2, with D perhaps TRBD1 (6 bases). The CDR3 spans 14 residues. Trimming removed 6 bases at V and 7 bases at J, with 15 bases between. Germline loops: CDR1 LNHDA, CDR2 SQIVND (reference sequence). CDR3: CASSEQGRGGELFF. For the CDR3, the DNA is TGTGCCAGTAGCGAACAGGGTAGAGGCGGGGAGCTGTTTTTT. Drawing the rest from reference TRBV19 and TRBJ2-2, the complete variable domain is DGGITQSPKYLFRKEGQNVTLSCEQNLNHDAMYWYRQDPGQGLRLIYYSQIVNDFQKGDIAEGYSVSREKKESFPLTVTSAQKNPTAFYLCASSEQGRGGELFFGEGSRLTVL.

V and J are TRBV5-1 and TRBJ2-1; 9 bases map to TRBD2. V lost 6 bases, J lost 2 bases, and 15 bases stayed unmatched. Germline V lookup: CDR1 SGHRS, CDR2 YFSETQ. The CDR3 spans 18 residues. The CDR3 spells CASNRGTSHPLTYNEQFF. The CDR3 bases are TGCGCCAGCAATCGAGGGACTAGCCACCCTCTGACCTACAATGAGCAGTTCTTC.

The chain combines TRBV5-6 with TRBJ1-6; no firm D call. The germline V gene has CDR1 SGHDT and CDR2 YYEEEE. The CDR3 spans 13 residues. V lost 0 bases and J lost 7, with 5 bases in between. Written as DNA, the CDR3 is TGTGCCAGCAGCTTGGCGGGGAATTCACCCCTCCACTTT. Amino acid sequence: CASSLAGNSPLHF.

This sequence joins TRBV6-6 and TRBJ1-5; no reliable D call. The CDR3 is 14 residues long. Germline V gene sequence: CDR1 MNHNY, CDR2 SVGAGI (reference sequence). The germline V and J ends were trimmed by 1 base and 4 bases, with 8 bases remaining between them. DNA of the CDR3: TGTGCCAGCAGTTACTTCCAGCGAAATCAGCCCCAGCATTTT. This sequence encodes CASSYFQRNQPQHF.

The chain couples TRBV14 to TRBJ1-2; 9 nucleotides line up with TRBD1. The V segment lost 5 bases and the J segment 4 bases; nucleotides outside the gene matches: 5. The CDR3 length is 14 residues. Germline loops: CDR1 SGHDN, CDR2 FVKESK. Written as DNA, the CDR3 is TGTGCCAGCAGCGTATCGACAGGGGGCTATGGCTACACCTTC. Residues: CASSVSTGGYGYTF.

A few counts support this clone. The chain employs TRBV7-9 and TRBJ2-7; a weak D match, TRBD2 (5 bases). The CDR3 runs 14 residues. Germline V gene lookup returns CDR1 SEHNR and CDR2 FQNEAQ (reference sequence). Trimming left V 4 bases short and J 7 bases short, with 17 bases between. In DNA, the CDR3 is TGTGCCAGCAGCTCCCGGGGTAGCGTCATGGAGCAGTACTTC. The encoded protein is CASSSRGSVMEQYF.

The chain has TRBV2 and TRBJ2-5; a possible D gene is TRBD1 (6 bases). The V and J ends lost 6 bases and 5 bases respectively, with 16 bases between them. The CDR3 has 14 residues. Germline-derived CDR1 and CDR2 are SNHLY and FYNNEI. Here the CDR3 DNA reads TGTGCCAGCAGATACGACAGGTCAGGGGAGACCCAGTACTTC. Translating it yields CASRYDRSGETQYF.

The V gene is TRBV12-2, the J gene TRBJ1-2; the table names TRBD1, a call not compared with the DNA. TRBV12-2 is deemed a pseudogene. The CDR3 runs 11 residues. CDR3 in amino acids: CASRWHYGYTF. CDR3 coding DNA: TGTGCAAGTCGGTGGCACTATGGCTACACCTTC.

The chain combines TRBV6-5 with TRBJ1-1, with 9 bases aligning to TRBD1. The J segment lost 5 bases and the V segment lost 7 bases, leaving 8 bases of the junction unmatched. The CDR3 runs to 14 residues. Germline values: CDR1 MNHEY, CDR2 SVGAGI. The CDR3, as DNA: TGTGCCAGCATCACAGGGGGCTCGTGGACTGAAGCTTTCTTT. This encodes CASITGGSWTEAFF.

The chain employs TRBV5-1 and TRBJ2-1; 12 bases match TRBD2. This CDR3 has 14 residues. Trimming at V came to 5 bases and at J to 7 bases, leaving 4 bases not matched to a gene. Germline-derived CDR1 and CDR2 are SGHRS and YFSETQ. The CDR3 spells CASRKLAGGNEQFF. CDR3 nucleotide sequence: TGCGCCAGCAGAAAACTAGCGGGGGGTAATGAGCAGTTCTTC. The full variable domain, rest sourced from reference TRBV5-1 and TRBJ2-1, is KAGVTQTPRYLIKTRGQQVTLSCSPISGHRSVSWYQQTPGQGLQFLFEYFSETQRNKGNFPGRFSGRQFSNSRSEMNVSTLELGDSALYLCASRKLAGGNEQFFGPGTRLTVL.

The rearrangement links TRBV11-3 to TRBJ2-3, with 7 positions matching TRBD2. Trimming at V came to 5 bases and at J to 2 bases, leaving 7 bases not matched to a gene. The CDR3 has 15 residues. CDR1 and CDR2 (germline): SGHNT, YENEEA. Written as DNA, the CDR3 is TGTGCCAGCAGCAAAGGGACTATAAACACAGATACGCAGTATTTT. This codes for CASSKGTINTDTQYF.

This clone came up once. The rearrangement links TRBV6-2 or TRBV6-3 to TRBJ1-1, with a possible D match to TRBD1 (6 bases). Germline lookup yields CDR1 MNHEY and CDR2 SVGEGT. This CDR3 spans 15 amino acids. V was cut by 6 bases and J by 4 bases, with 18 bases left in between. In DNA, the CDR3 is TGTGCCAGCAGCCATCGTCGGGGGGCGTTCACTGAAGCTTTCTTT. Residues: CASSHRRGAFTEAFF.

This chain joins TRBV4-2 and TRBJ2-2; 9 nucleotides agree with TRBD2. The CDR3 contains 16 residues. V was pared by 0 bases and J by 5 bases, with 4 bases of the junction left unmatched. CDR1 is LGHNA and CDR2 is YNFKEQ in the germline V gene. The CDR3, as DNA: TGTGCCAGCAGCCAAGACATCGGACTAGCGACCGGGGAGCTGTTTTTT. This gives the protein CASSQDIGLATGELFF.

The chain uses TRBV11-2 and TRBJ2-4; TRBD2 is a possible D gene (6 bases). The CDR3 length is 14 residues. V dropped 5 bases and J dropped 3 bases, with 11 bases sitting between them. The germline V gene encodes CDR1 SGHAT and CDR2 FQNNGV. The CDR3 sequence: CASSPGVFKNIQYF. CDR3 coding DNA: TGTGCCAGCAGCCCGGGGGTTTTCAAAAACATTCAGTACTTC. The full variable domain, with the rest looked up from reference TRBV11-2 and TRBJ2-4, is EAGVAQSPRYKIIEKRQSVAFWCNPISGHATLYWYQQILGQGPKLLIQFQNNGVVDDSQLPKDRFSAERLKGVDSTLKIQPAKLEDSAVYLCASSPGVFKNIQYFGAGTRLSVL.

This rearrangement joins TRBV7-2 to TRBJ1-6, with TRBD1 identical over 8 bases. Per the germline V gene, CDR1 is SGHTA and CDR2 is FQGNSA. Trimming cost V 6 bases and J 6 bases; bases outside gene matches: 7. This CDR3 contains 15 residues. The CDR3 reads CASRPAGGANSPLHF. DNA for the CDR3: TGTGCCAGCAGACCCGCAGGGGGCGCTAATTCACCCCTCCACTTT.

This sequence joins TRBV5-1 and TRBJ2-5; 8 bases are a match to TRBD2. The CDR3 covers 16 residues. Looked up from germline, CDR1 is SGHRS and CDR2 is YFSETQ. V trimming: 4 bases; J trimming: 7 bases; junction bases outside the gene matches: 15. This chain's CDR3 is CASSPPSTGGLRTQYF. The CDR3 DNA reads as TGCGCCAGCAGCCCCCCTAGCACGGGAGGGCTGAGGACCCAGTACTTC.

V gene TRBV7-2 combines with J gene TRBJ1-4, with a possible D match to TRBD1 (5 bases). This CDR3 contains 16 residues. Per germline, CDR1 SGHTA and CDR2 FQGNSA. V lost 2 bases to trimming and J lost 0 bases, with 10 bases between them. The DNA for the CDR3 is TGTGCCAGCAGCTTAAGGAGGGGTGCAACTAATGAAAAACTGTTTTTT. As protein: CASSLRRGATNEKLFF.

The chain links TRBV12-3 or TRBV12-4 to TRBJ1-6; 8 bases match TRBD1. This CDR3 spans 13 amino acids. V lost 5 bases to trimming and J lost 14 bases; unmatched junction nucleotides: 8. The CDR3 region has the DNA TGTGCCAGCAGTGGGACAGGCGGTATGTCCCTCCACTTT. Translation gives CASSGTGGMSLHF.

V gene TRBV30 combines with J gene TRBJ2-5; the match to TRBD2 covers 11 bases. This CDR3 spans 15 amino acids. The germline V gene has CDR1 GTSNPN and CDR2 SVGIG (reference sequence). The V segment lost 0 bases and the J segment 3 bases; nucleotides outside the gene matches: 3. The CDR3 loop is CAWSVGLAGKETQYF. CDR3 nucleotides: TGTGCCTGGAGTGTAGGACTAGCGGGCAAAGAGACCCAGTACTTC.

The CDR3 sequence is CASSRQGFYEQYF. The DNA for the CDR3 is TGTGCCAGCAGCCGACAGGGTTTCTACGAGCAGTACTTC. The rearrangement links TRBV11-2 to TRBJ2-7; 7 bases line up with TRBD1. After removal of 5 bases from V and 3 bases from J, the junction contained 4 bases not matched to a gene. CDR3 length equals 13 residues. Germline assignment: CDR1 SGHAT and CDR2 FQNNGV.

The chain recombines TRBV24-1 with TRBJ1-5; possible D gene TRBD1, 5 bases. Trimming cost V 8 bases and J 2 bases, with 24 bases left between them. CDR1 and CDR2 from the germline V gene are KGHDR and SFDVKD. The CDR3 totals 18 residues. The DNA of the CDR3 is TGTGCCACCACCTATCAGGGAGGAATGGGGTCGGGCAATCAGCCCCAGCATTTT. Translated: CATTYQGGMGSGNQPQHF.

The CDR3 spells CASSPTGTPYEQYF. CDR3 bases: TGTGCCAGCAGCCCCACCGGGACACCTTACGAGCAGTACTTC. This chain uses TRBV5-6 with TRBJ2-7; possible D gene TRBD1, 6 bases. Looked up from germline, CDR1 is SGHDT and CDR2 is YYEEEE. V lost 4 bases to trimming and J lost 4 bases, with 15 bases between them. The CDR3 has 14 residues.

The rearrangement joins TRBV24-1 to TRBJ2-3; D is perhaps TRBD1 (6 bases). Between the trimmed V and J ends, which lost 4 bases and 2 bases, there was a span of 12 bases. The CDR3 contains 15 residues. Germline CDR1 and CDR2: KGHDR and SFDVKD. The CDR3: CATSDPRTVTDTQYF. CDR3 nucleotide sequence: TGTGCCACCAGTGACCCGCGGACAGTCACAGATACGCAGTATTTT.

This chain's CDR3 is CASSWPGTGNYGYTF. CDR3 DNA sequence: TGTGCCAGCAGCTGGCCCGGGACAGGGAACTATGGCTACACCTTC. The chain joins TRBV7-9 to TRBJ1-2, with TRBD1 matching over 9 bases. The CDR3 runs 15 residues. The junction had 5 bases not matched to a gene; V was cut back by 4 bases and J by 2 bases. The germline gives CDR1 SEHNR, CDR2 FQNEAQ (reference sequence).

This clone was counted once. The chain has TRBV18 and TRBJ2-7, with TRBD2 as a possible D gene (6 bases). Trimming took off 3 bases at V and 3 bases at J, with 12 bases between the two ends. This CDR3 has 14 amino acids. Germline V gene sequence: CDR1 KGHSH, CDR2 LQKENI. The CDR3 bases are TGTGCCAGCTCACCCTCGGGAGTACGCTACGAGCAGTACTTC. This sequence encodes CASSPSGVRYEQYF.